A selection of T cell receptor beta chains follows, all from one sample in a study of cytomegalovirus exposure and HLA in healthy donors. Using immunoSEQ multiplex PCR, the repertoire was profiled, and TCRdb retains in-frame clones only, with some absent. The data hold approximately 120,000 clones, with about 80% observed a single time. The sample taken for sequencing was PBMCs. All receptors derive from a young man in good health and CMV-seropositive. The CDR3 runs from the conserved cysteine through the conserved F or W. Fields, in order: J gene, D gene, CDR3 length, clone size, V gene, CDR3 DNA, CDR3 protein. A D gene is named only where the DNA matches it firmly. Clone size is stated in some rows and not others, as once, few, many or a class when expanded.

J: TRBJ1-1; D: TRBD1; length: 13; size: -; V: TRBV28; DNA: TGTGCCAGCACTCTCCCTCGGACAGGGGGAGCTTTCTTT; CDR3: CASTLPRTGGAFF
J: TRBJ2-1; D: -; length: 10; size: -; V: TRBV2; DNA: TGTGCCAGCTCAGTGGGCGAGCAGTTCTTC; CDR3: CASSVGEQFF
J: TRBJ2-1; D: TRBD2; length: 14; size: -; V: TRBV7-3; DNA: TGTGCCAGCAGTTCCAAGCGGGGCTACAATGAGCAGTTCTTC; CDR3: CASSSKRGYNEQFF
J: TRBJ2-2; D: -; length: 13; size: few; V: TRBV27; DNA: TGTGCCAGCAGCCCGACCGGGAACGGGGAGCTGTTTTTT; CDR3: CASSPTGNGELFF
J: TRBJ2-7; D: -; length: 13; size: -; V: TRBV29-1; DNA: TGCAGCGTTTCCCCTACAGGGTACGGCGAGCAGTACTTC; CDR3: CSVSPTGYGEQYF
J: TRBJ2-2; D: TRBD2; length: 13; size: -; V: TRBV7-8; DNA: TGTGCCAGCAGCGGCGGGAGGACCGGGGAGCTGTTTTTT; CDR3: CASSGGRTGELFF
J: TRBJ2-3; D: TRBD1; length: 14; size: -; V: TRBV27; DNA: TGTGCCAGCAGTTTACTAGGGGGCGGGGATACGCAGTATTTT; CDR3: CASSLLGGGDTQYF
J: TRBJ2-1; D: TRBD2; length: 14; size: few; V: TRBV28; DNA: TGTGCCAGCACTAGAGCGGGAGAGTACAATGAGCAGTTCTTC; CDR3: CASTRAGEYNEQFF
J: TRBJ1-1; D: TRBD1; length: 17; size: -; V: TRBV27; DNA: TGTGCCAGCCACGGGGACAGCACTCAATTATTTAACACTGAAGCTTTCTTT; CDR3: CASHGDSTQLFNTEAFF
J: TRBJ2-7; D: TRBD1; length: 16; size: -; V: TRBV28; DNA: TGTGCCAGCACCACTCCTCAGGGGGCGACCTCCTACGAGCAGTACTTC; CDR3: CASTTPQGATSYEQYF
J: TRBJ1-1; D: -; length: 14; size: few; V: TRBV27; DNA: TGTGCCAGCAGTTTAACCGGCGAAAGGGGTGCAGCTTTCTTT; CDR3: CASSLTGERGAAFF
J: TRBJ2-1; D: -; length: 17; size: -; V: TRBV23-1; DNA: TGCGCCAGCAGTCAATCGGGAGCCGCCGCATCCTACAATGAGCAGTTCTTC; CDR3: CASSQSGAAASYNEQFF
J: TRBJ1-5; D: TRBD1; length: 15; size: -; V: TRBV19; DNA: TGTGCCAGTAGTGGAGGACAGGGGGTCTGGCAGCCCCAGCATTTT; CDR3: CASSGGQGVWQPQHF
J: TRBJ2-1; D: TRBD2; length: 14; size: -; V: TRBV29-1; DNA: TGCAGCGTTGAAGGGGGACTAGAGGGGGGTGAGCAGTTCTTC; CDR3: CSVEGGLEGGEQFF
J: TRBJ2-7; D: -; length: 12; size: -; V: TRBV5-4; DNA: TGTGCCAGCAGCTTCGACAGCTACGAGCAGTACTTC; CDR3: CASSFDSYEQYF
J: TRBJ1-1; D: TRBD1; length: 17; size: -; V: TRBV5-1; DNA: TGCGCCAGCAGCTCCCGGGACAGAGGCCTAATGAACACTGAAGCTTTCTTT; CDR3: CASSSRDRGLMNTEAFF
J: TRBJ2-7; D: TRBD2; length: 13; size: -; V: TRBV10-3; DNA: TGTGCCATTTGGACTAGCGGGCTCTGGGAGCAGTACTTC; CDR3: CAIWTSGLWEQYF
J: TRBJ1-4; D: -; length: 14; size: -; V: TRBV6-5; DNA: TGTGCCAGCAGTTACTCAGGAGGTTTGGGAAAACTGTTTTTT; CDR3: CASSYSGGLGKLFF
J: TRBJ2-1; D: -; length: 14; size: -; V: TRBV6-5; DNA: TGTGCCAGCAGTTATACGGGCTCCTACAATGAGCAGTTCTTC; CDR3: CASSYTGSYNEQFF
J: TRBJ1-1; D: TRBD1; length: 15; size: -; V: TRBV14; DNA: TGTGCCAGCAGCCAAGTGGCAGGGGGCGGCACTGAAGCTTTCTTT; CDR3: CASSQVAGGGTEAFF
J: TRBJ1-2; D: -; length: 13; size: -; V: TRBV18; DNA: TGTGCCAGCTCACCCGATGACTTCTATGGCTACACCTTC; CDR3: CASSPDDFYGYTF
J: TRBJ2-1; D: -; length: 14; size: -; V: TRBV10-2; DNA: TGCGCCAGCGGTGTGAGGGATGAATACAATGAGCAGTTCTTC; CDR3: CASGVRDEYNEQFF
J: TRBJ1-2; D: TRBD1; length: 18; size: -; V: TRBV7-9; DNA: TGTGCCAGCAGCTGGCTAAGCCCGGGACAGCAGATGAACTATGGCTACACCTTC; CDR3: CASSWLSPGQQMNYGYTF